One and the same sample provided the 23 T cell receptor beta chains below, sequenced in a study of blood T cells in healthy people across ages. Primed by a sample-barcoded 5' primer and a J-beta primer mix, a second PCR proceeded for about 6 to 12 cycles. Using its own MiXCR run on the 5' RACE reads, TCRdb lists one record per CDR3 protein. The table lists 650,000 to 950,000 distinct CDR3 sequences, approximately 48% of them singletons. Sequences were obtained from blood. The source is a man in his sixties in good health.

The chain employs TRBV5-4 and TRBJ1-1; D gene uncertain. The CDR3 extends over 15 amino acids. CDR1 and CDR2 (germline): SGHNT, YYREEE (reference sequence). Trimming removed 2 bases from V and 1 base from J, with 12 bases in between. The CDR3 loop reads CASSFGLDSNTEAFF. As DNA, the CDR3 is TGTGCCAGCAGCTTTGGCTTGGATTCGAACACTGAAGCTTTCTTT.

This clonotype came up a few times. The genes are TRBV28 and TRBJ1-5; D is possibly TRBD1 (5 bases). CDR1 is MDHEN and CDR2 is SYDVKM in the germline V gene. CDR3 size: 16 residues. V gave up 3 bases and J gave up 2 bases, with 14 bases separating them. The chain's CDR3 is CASSFEGRGRNQPQHF. The CDR3 DNA is TGTGCCAGCAGTTTTGAGGGCCGGGGCCGCAATCAGCCCCAGCATTTT.

This clonotype has just a few counts. The chain uses TRBV2 and TRBJ2-5; 7 bases align to TRBD1. The CDR3 extends over 15 amino acids. CDR1 SNHLY and CDR2 FYNNEI come from the germline V gene. The ends lost 6 bases at V and 2 bases at J; junction bases unmatched: 9. CDR3 protein: CASRRQGTTQETQYF. The CDR3, as DNA: TGTGCCAGCAGGAGACAGGGCACAACTCAAGAGACCCAGTACTTC.

The rearrangement links TRBV24-1 to TRBJ1-1; D not certain. Germline V gene sequence: CDR1 KGHDR, CDR2 SFDVKD. The CDR3 is 13 amino acids. Trimming took off 7 bases at V and 0 bases at J, with 8 bases between the two ends. The CDR3 region is CATRHSMNTEAFF. Written as DNA, the CDR3 is TGTGCCACCAGGCACAGCATGAACACTGAAGCTTTCTTT.

This clonotype was picked up a small number of times. This sequence joins TRBV2 and TRBJ2-7; 9 bases map to TRBD1. The ends lost 10 bases at V and 5 bases at J; junction bases unmatched: 9. The CDR3 covers 13 residues. Per the germline V gene, CDR1 is SNHLY and CDR2 is FYNNEI. The CDR3 is CAILDRGLHEQYF. CDR3 DNA: TGTGCCATCCTGGACAGGGGACTCCACGAGCAGTACTTC. The entire variable domain, with the rest obtained from reference TRBV2 and TRBJ2-7, is as follows: EPEVTQTPSHQVTQMGQEVILRCVPISNHLYFYWYRQILGQKVEFLVSFYNNEISEKSEIFDDQFSVERPDGSNFTLKIRSTKLEDSAMYFCAILDRGLHEQYFGPGTRLTVT.

The chain uses TRBV27 and TRBJ2-6, with D possibly TRBD1 on 6 matching bases. Germline CDR1 is MNHEY and CDR2 is SMNVEV (reference sequence). V lost 2 bases and J 2 bases, leaving 13 bases between the germline ends. This CDR3 spans 17 amino acids. The CDR3 sequence: CASSLILQGTGANVLTF. As DNA, the CDR3 is TGTGCCAGCAGTTTAATCTTGCAGGGGACTGGGGCCAACGTCCTGACTTTC.

Only a few counts were recorded for this clonotype. The V and J genes are TRBV3-1 and TRBJ2-7; D might be TRBD1 (6 bases). The CDR3 runs 15 residues. V gave up 4 bases and J gave up 0 bases, with 13 bases separating them. In germline, CDR1 is LGHDT, CDR2 YNNKEL (reference sequence). In DNA form, the CDR3 reads TGTGCCAGCAGCCGAGAAAGACAGGCCTCCTACGAGCAGTACTTC. Protein product: CASSRERQASYEQYF.

This clonotype turned up a few times. J is TRBJ2-6 and V is TRBV4-3; perhaps D is TRBD1 or TRBD2 (5 bases each). The CDR3 is 17 residues long. From germline, CDR1 is LGHNA and CDR2 YSLEER. V lost 4 bases and J 3 bases, leaving 16 bases between the germline ends. The chain's CDR3 is CASSRTNQGDGANVLTF. CDR3 DNA sequence: TGCGCCAGCAGCCGCACGAACCAGGGAGATGGGGCCAACGTCCTGACTTTC.

This clonotype has only one observation. The chain uses TRBV12-3 or TRBV12-4 and TRBJ2-3; 15 positions agree with TRBD2. Losses at the gene ends were 1 base for V and 7 bases for J; bases not matched to a gene: 3. CDR3 length equals 16 residues. The CDR3 protein is CASSLGTSGGVNTQYF. The DNA of the CDR3 is TGTGCCAGCAGTTTAGGGACTAGCGGGGGGGTAAATACGCAGTATTTT.

The V gene is TRBV6-6, the J gene TRBJ1-2, with 7 bases aligning to TRBD1. The CDR3 totals 14 residues. Germline V gene data show CDR1 as MNHNY and CDR2 as SVGAGI (reference sequence). The V and J ends lost 6 bases and 4 bases, in that order; junction bases with no gene match: 8. Here the CDR3 DNA reads TGTGCCAGCAGAGAGACAGGGACTGCCTATGGCTACACCTTC. Amino acid sequence: CASRETGTAYGYTF.

This clonotype was picked up a small number of times. The chain recombines TRBV4-3 with TRBJ2-5; perhaps TRBD2 as D (5 bases). Germline CDR1 is LGHNA and CDR2 is YSLEER. The CDR3 sequence is 17 residues long. Trimming cost V 0 bases and J 0 bases, with 14 bases left between them. The chain's CDR3 is CASSQDRSWRYQETQYF. Written as DNA, the CDR3 is TGCGCCAGCAGCCAAGATAGAAGTTGGAGGTACCAAGAGACCCAGTACTTC.

This chain uses TRBV6-5 with TRBJ2-7, with D possibly being TRBD1 or TRBD2 (5 bases each). The CDR3 runs to 18 residues. Germline CDR1 MNHEY, CDR2 SVGAGI. Trimming left V 0 bases short and J 0 bases short, with 18 bases between. Here the CDR3 reads CASSYSMRIEGTSYEQYF. In nucleotides, the CDR3 is TGTGCCAGCAGTTACTCGATGCGGATAGAGGGGACCTCCTACGAGCAGTACTTC.

The gene calls are TRBV5-1 and TRBJ2-7; D may be TRBD2 (6 bases). The V gene's germline CDR1 is SGHRS and CDR2 YFSETQ. CDR3 length equals 14 residues. The CDR3 reads CTDGGSSSPYEQYF. The CDR3 bases are TGCACCGATGGGGGGTCATCATCACCCTACGAGCAGTACTTC.

The CDR3 protein is CASSFTVVQRGFGELFF. CDR3 sequence (DNA): TGTGCCAGCAGCTTTACTGTCGTCCAGCGGGGCTTCGGGGAGCTGTTTTTT. The rearrangement joins TRBV11-2 to TRBJ2-2, with 7 bases fitting TRBD2. V shed 3 bases, J shed 7 bases, and the junction held 14 bases outside the gene matches. The CDR3 covers 17 residues. CDR1 is SGHAT and CDR2 is FQNNGV in the germline V gene.

This clonotype was observed a handful of times. The chain is built from TRBV7-2 and TRBJ2-5, with a tentative D call TRBD2 (5 bases). Germline CDR1 is SGHTA and CDR2 is FQGNSA. Trimming removed 3 bases at V and 1 base at J, with 12 bases between. The CDR3 loop spans 15 amino acids. The CDR3 DNA reads TGTGCCAGCAGCTTTAAGAGGGCGGGCCAAGAGACCCAGTACTTC. Translating it yields CASSFKRAGQETQYF. Full variable domain (remainder filled in from reference TRBV7-2 and TRBJ2-5): GAGVSQSPSNKVTEKGKDVELRCDPISGHTALYWYRQSLGQGLEFLIYFQGNSAPDKSGLPSDRFSAERTGGSVSTLTIQRTQQEDSAVYLCASSFKRAGQETQYFGPGTRLLVL.

The V gene is TRBV20-1, the J gene TRBJ2-7, with TRBD2 matching 11 bases. The ends lost 4 bases at V and 12 bases at J; junction bases unmatched: 17. Germline loops: CDR1 DFQATT, CDR2 SNEGSKA (reference sequence). The CDR3 is 15 amino acids. CDR3 protein: CSATIPGTSGFQRYF. The CDR3 DNA follows: TGCAGTGCTACTATCCCCGGGACTAGCGGTTTCCAAAGGTACTTC.

The V and J genes are TRBV12-3 or TRBV12-4 and TRBJ2-5; tentatively, D is TRBD2 (5 bases). The J call is doubtful: the DNA matches TRBJ2-1 better. The CDR3 contains 16 residues. The DNA for the CDR3 is TGTGCCAGCAGTTTCCCCCCGCGGGTTGGAGAAGAGACCCAGTTCTTC. Its translation: CASSFPPRVGEETQFF.

The V call is TRBV4-3, the J call TRBJ2-3; weak D call: TRBD1 (5 bases). The CDR3 extends over 15 amino acids. V shed 0 bases and J shed 0 bases, with 7 bases lying between them. The germline CDR1 and CDR2 sequences are LGHNA and YSLEER. The CDR3 spells CASSQEGRSTDTQYF. The CDR3 DNA follows: TGCGCCAGCAGCCAAGAGGGGCGTAGCACAGATACGCAGTATTTT.

CDR3 DNA: TGCAGTGCTAGAGGGCGCAGGGGAGGCGCCGAGCAGTACTTC. Translation gives CSARGRRGGAEQYF. This sequence joins TRBV20-1 and TRBJ2-7; D is perhaps TRBD1 or TRBD2 (6 bases each). There are 14 residues in the CDR3. Looked up from germline, CDR1 is DFQATT and CDR2 is SNEGSKA (reference sequence). V dropped 1 base and J dropped 6 bases, with 16 bases sitting between them.

This chain joins TRBV5-5 and TRBJ2-5, with D perhaps assigned TRBD1 or TRBD2 (5 bases each). Germline lookup yields CDR1 SGHKS and CDR2 YYEKEE (reference sequence). The CDR3 totals 16 residues. Trimming removed 0 bases at V and 11 bases at J, with 23 bases between. In DNA, the CDR3 is TGTGCCAGCAGCTTGGTTTCGGGGCCCGCAGATCCGTCACAGTACTTC. It is translated as CASSLVSGPADPSQYF.

The chain employs TRBV11-2 and TRBJ2-5; possibly TRBD1 or TRBD2 for D (5 bases each). Trimming cost V 4 bases and J 0 bases, with 18 bases left between them. Germline assignment: CDR1 SGHAT and CDR2 FQNNGV. The CDR3 covers 17 residues. CDR3 protein: CASSWGARGPDQETQYF. In nucleotides, the CDR3 is TGTGCCAGCAGCTGGGGAGCTAGGGGTCCCGACCAAGAGACCCAGTACTTC.

The sample holds many counts of this clonotype. One base away lies a much larger clone, so this may be a sequencing read error. The chain carries TRBV7-2 and TRBJ1-5; D not resolved. V was cut by 5 bases and J by 3 bases, with 8 bases left in between. The CDR3 runs 13 residues. Per the germline V gene, CDR1 is SGHTA and CDR2 is FQGNSA. The DNA for the CDR3 is TGTGCCAGCAGCGTTGGTATCAATCAGCCCCAGCATTTT. This encodes CASSVGINQPQHF.

J is TRBJ1-1 and V is TRBV6-1; unclear D gene. The CDR3 is 12 residues long. The germline V gene has CDR1 MNHNS and CDR2 SASEGT. V was pared by 7 bases and J by 1 base, with 7 bases between. CDR3 coding DNA: TGTGCCAGCACCACAGAGAACACTGAAGCTTTCTTT. It is translated as CASTTENTEAFF.